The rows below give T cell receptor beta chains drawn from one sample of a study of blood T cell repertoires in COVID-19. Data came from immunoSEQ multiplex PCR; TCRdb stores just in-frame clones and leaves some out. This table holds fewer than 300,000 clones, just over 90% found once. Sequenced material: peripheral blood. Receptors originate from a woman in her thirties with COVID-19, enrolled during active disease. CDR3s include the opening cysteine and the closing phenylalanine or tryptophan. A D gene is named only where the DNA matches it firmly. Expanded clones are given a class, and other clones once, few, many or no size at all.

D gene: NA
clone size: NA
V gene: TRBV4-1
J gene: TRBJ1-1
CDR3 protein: CASRPPGDAEAFF
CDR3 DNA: TGCGCCAGCAGACCGCCAGGGGATGCTGAAGCTTTCTTT

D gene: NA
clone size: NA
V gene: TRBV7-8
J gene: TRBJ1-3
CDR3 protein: CASSFLTSTPGNTIYF
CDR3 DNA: TGTGCCAGCAGCTTCCTTACTTCAACGCCTGGAAACACCATATATTTT

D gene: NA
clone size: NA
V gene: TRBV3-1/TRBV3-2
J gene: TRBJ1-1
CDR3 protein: CASSPSLSRTEAFF
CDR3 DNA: TGTGCCAGCAGCCCCTCCCTGTCGCGCACTGAAGCTTTCTTT

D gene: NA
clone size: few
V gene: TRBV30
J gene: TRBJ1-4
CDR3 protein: CAWSVFGTKNEKLFF
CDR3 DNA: TGTGCCTGGAGTGTATTTGGGACAAAGAATGAAAAACTGTTTTTT

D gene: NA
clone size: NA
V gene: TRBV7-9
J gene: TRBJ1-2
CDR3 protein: CASSNGGAGAAEGYTF
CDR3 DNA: TGTGCCAGCTCCAACGGGGGGGCAGGGGCCGCGGAGGGCTACACCTTC

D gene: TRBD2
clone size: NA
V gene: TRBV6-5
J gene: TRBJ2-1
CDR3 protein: CASSYGLAGHNEQFF
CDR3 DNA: TGTGCCAGCAGTTACGGACTAGCGGGCCACAATGAGCAGTTCTTC

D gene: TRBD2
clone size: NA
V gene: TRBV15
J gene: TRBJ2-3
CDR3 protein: CATSRLEGLAGGDTQYF
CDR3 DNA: TGTGCCACCAGCAGGCTGGAAGGACTAGCGGGAGGAGATACGCAGTATTTT

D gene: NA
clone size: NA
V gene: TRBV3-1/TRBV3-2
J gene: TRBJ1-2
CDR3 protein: CASSQDLLGDGYTF
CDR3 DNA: TGTGCCAGCAGCCAAGATCTATTGGGAGACGGCTACACCTTC

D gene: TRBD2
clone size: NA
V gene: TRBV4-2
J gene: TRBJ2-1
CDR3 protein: CASSQGLAGVVEQFF
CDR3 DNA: TGTGCCAGCAGCCAAGGGCTAGCGGGAGTTGTTGAGCAGTTCTTC

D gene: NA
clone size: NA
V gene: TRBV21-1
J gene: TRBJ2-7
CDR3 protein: CASSNNGRAGRALLSVGEQYF
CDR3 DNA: TGTGCCAGCAGCAATAACGGCCGGGCCGGGAGGGCCCTTCTATCGGTTGGGGAGCAGTACTTC

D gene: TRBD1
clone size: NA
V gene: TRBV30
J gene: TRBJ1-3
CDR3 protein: CAQGTEGGNTIYF
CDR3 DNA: TGTGCCCAAGGGACAGAAGGTGGAAACACCATATATTTT

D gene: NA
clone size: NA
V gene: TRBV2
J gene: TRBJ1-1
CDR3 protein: CASSEGGFGENTEAFF
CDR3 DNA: TGTGCCAGCAGTGAGGGAGGTTTCGGAGAGAACACTGAAGCTTTCTTT

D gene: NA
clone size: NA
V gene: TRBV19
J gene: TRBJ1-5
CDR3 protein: CASNRVYSNQPQHF
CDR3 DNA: TGTGCCAGTAACCGGGTTTATAGCAATCAGCCCCAGCATTTT

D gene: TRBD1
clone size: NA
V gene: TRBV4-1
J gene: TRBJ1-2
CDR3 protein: CASSQAATGNYGYTF
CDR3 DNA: TGCGCCAGCAGCCAAGCCGCGACAGGGAACTATGGCTACACCTTC

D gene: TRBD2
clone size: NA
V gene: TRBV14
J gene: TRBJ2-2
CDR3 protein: CASSHKRGLAGGSGELFF
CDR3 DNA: TGTGCCAGCAGCCATAAAAGGGGACTCGCCGGGGGGAGCGGGGAGCTGTTTTTT

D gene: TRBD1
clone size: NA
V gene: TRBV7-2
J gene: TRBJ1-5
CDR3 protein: CASSLDRANQPQHF
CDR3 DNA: TGTGCCAGCAGCCTGGACAGGGCTAATCAGCCCCAGCATTTT

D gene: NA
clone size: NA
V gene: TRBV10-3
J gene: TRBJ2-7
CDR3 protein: CAISDPGQFSYEQYF
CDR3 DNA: TGTGCCATCAGTGACCCTGGGCAGTTCTCCTACGAGCAGTACTTC

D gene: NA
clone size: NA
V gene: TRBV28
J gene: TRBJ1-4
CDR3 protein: CASRAGTGGEKLFF
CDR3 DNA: TGTGCCAGCAGAGCCGGGACGGGGGGAGAAAAACTGTTTTTT

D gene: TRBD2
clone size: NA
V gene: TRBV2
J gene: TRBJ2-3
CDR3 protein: CASVERAGGGDTQYF
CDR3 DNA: TGTGCCAGCGTAGAAAGGGCGGGAGGGGGAGATACGCAGTATTTT

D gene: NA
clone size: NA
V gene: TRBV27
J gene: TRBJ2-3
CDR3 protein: CASSSGSTDTQYF
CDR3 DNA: TGTGCCAGCAGTTCAGGGAGCACAGATACGCAGTATTTT

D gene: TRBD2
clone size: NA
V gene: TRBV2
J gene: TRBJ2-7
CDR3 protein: CASSVLAGESGEQYF
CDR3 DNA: TGTGCCAGCAGCGTACTAGCGGGAGAGTCTGGTGAGCAGTACTTC

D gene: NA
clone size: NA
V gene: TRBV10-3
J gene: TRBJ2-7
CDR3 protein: CAISAQGIEQYF
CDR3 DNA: TGTGCCATCAGTGCACAGGGTATAGAGCAGTACTTC

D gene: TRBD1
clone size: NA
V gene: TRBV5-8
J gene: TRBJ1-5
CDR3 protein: CASSPYLGQGDQPQHF
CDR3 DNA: TGTGCCAGCTCTCCATACCTGGGACAGGGGGATCAGCCCCAGCATTTT

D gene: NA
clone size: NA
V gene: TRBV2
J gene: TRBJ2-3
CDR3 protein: CASSVGLATDTQYF
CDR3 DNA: TGTGCCAGCAGTGTCGGACTCGCCACAGATACGCAGTATTTT

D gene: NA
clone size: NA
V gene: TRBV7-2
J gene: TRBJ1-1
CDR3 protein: CASSLGGKNTEAFF
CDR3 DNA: TGTGCCAGCAGCTTAGGAGGGAAGAACACTGAAGCTTTCTTT